The source of this T cell receptor (beta chain) is a study of response to subunit inactivated influenza vaccine. TCRdb recomputed calls from the RT-PCR reads with MiXCR, one row per CDR3 protein. This table has some 480,000 distinct CDR3 sequences, about 10% appearing once. This clonotype was recorded many times. The target antigen is unknown. Notes on the study in general: The study's authors posited that every seasonal influenza vaccination enlists few new T cells.

The sample consisted of PBMCs from blood, taken roughly 48 days after vaccination. The TCR originated in a man aged 50 to 59 who received an inactivated influenza vaccine.

The CDR3 here is CASSLASGTDQETQYF. The CDR3, as DNA: TGTGCCAGCAGCTTAGCCTCCGGGACAGACCAAGAGACCCAGTACTTC. The genes are TRBV7-6 and TRBJ2-5; 7 bases are shared with TRBD1. The V gene end was trimmed by 0 bases and the J gene end by 0 bases; junction bases not matched to a gene: 4. Germline assignment: CDR1 SGHVS and CDR2 FNYEAQ. This CDR3 spans 16 amino acids.